The 9 T cell receptor beta chains reported below all come from one sample, sequenced in a study of response to subunit inactivated influenza vaccine. TCRdb used MiXCR to reprocess the RT-PCR reads, holding one entry per CDR3 protein. This sample has roughly 780,000 distinct CDR3 sequences, with around 18% found just once. Sequences were derived from PBMCs from blood, sampled more than 4 days after vaccination. These receptors originate from a man aged 50-59 years who received an inactivated influenza vaccine.

The CDR3 DNA is TGCGCCAGCAGCCCCAGGGGAACGGACACTGAAGCTTTCTTT. Its protein is CASSPRGTDTEAFF. V gene TRBV5-1 combines with J gene TRBJ1-1; weak D call: TRBD1 (6 bases). CDR1 is SGHRS and CDR2 is YFSETQ in the germline V gene. The germline V and J ends were trimmed by 4 bases and 3 bases, with 13 bases remaining between them. The CDR3 covers 14 residues.

This clonotype was seen more than once but under ten times. The chain employs TRBV4-2 and TRBJ1-2; tentatively, D is TRBD1 (6 bases). From germline, CDR1 is LGHNA and CDR2 YNFKEQ. CDR3 length: 15 amino acids. Deletions cut 0 bases from V and 5 bases from J, with 13 bases between. The CDR3 is CASSQEEGQGYGYTF. The CDR3 nucleotides read TGTGCCAGCAGCCAAGAAGAGGGCCAGGGGTATGGCTACACCTTC.

This clonotype appeared a few times. The rearrangement joins TRBV20-1 to TRBJ2-7; 7 nucleotides align to TRBD2. Germline CDR1 reads DFQATT; CDR2 reads SNEGSKA (reference sequence). The length of the CDR3 is 13 residues. Trimming at V came to 3 bases and at J to 4 bases, leaving 6 bases not matched to a gene. CDR3: CSARLWGGYEQYF. The DNA for the CDR3 is TGCAGTGCTAGGCTTTGGGGGGGGTACGAGCAGTACTTC.

The chain is built from TRBV18 and TRBJ2-1, with TRBD2 matching over 13 bases. Germline lookup yields CDR1 KGHSH and CDR2 LQKENI. V was clipped by 0 bases and J by 9 bases; unmatched bases: 8. The length of the CDR3 is 17 residues. The CDR3 is CASSPPVGTSGTVEQFF. In DNA, the CDR3 is TGTGCCAGCTCACCACCGGTTGGGACTAGCGGGACAGTTGAGCAGTTCTTC.

This clonotype was detected a few times. The DNA for the CDR3 is TGCAGTGCCACTGGGACTAGCGGGAGCCCCAGTAAGTTCTTC. Its translation: CSATGTSGSPSKFF. The V call is TRBV20-1, the J call TRBJ2-1, with 14 bases fitting TRBD2. With V trimmed by 6 bases and J by 14 bases, 12 bases remained unmatched. CDR1 and CDR2 from the germline V gene are DFQATT and SNEGSKA (reference sequence). The CDR3 loop spans 14 amino acids.

J is TRBJ2-5 and V is TRBV4-3; the match to TRBD2 covers 14 bases. The trim removed 1 base at V and 2 bases at J, leaving 3 bases unmatched. CDR3 length: 17 residues. From germline, CDR1 is LGHNA and CDR2 YSLEER. In nucleotides, the CDR3 is TGCGCCAGCAGCCAAGGCTGGACTAGCGGGGGGCAAGAGACCCAGTACTTC. Its protein is CASSQGWTSGGQETQYF.

This sequence joins TRBV6-1 and TRBJ2-7, with TRBD1 identical over 8 bases. Germline CDR1 is MNHNS and CDR2 is SASEGT. This CDR3 spans 16 amino acids. Trimming removed 7 bases from V and 0 bases from J; junction bases left unmatched: 11. This CDR3 is CASTYMAGQASYEQYF. The CDR3 bases are TGTGCCAGCACCTATATGGCGGGACAGGCCTCCTACGAGCAGTACTTC.

This clonotype was observed a handful of times. The rearrangement links TRBV4-3 to TRBJ2-1; no firm D call. Germline V gives CDR1 LGHNA, CDR2 YSLEER. There are 16 residues in the CDR3. The germline V and J ends were trimmed by 0 bases and 0 bases, with 9 bases remaining between them. The CDR3 is CASSQDRISSYNEQFF. In DNA form, the CDR3 reads TGCGCCAGCAGCCAAGATCGGATTTCCTCCTACAATGAGCAGTTCTTC.

This clonotype showed up just a few times. This sequence joins TRBV20-1 and TRBJ1-5; D unclear. The germline gives CDR1 DFQATT, CDR2 SNEGSKA (reference sequence). This CDR3 contains 14 residues. Trimming stripped 2 bases from V and 2 bases from J, with 10 bases between. CDR3 protein: CSARSAAGNQPQHF. The CDR3 nucleotides are TGCAGTGCTAGATCAGCGGCAGGCAATCAGCCCCAGCATTTT.